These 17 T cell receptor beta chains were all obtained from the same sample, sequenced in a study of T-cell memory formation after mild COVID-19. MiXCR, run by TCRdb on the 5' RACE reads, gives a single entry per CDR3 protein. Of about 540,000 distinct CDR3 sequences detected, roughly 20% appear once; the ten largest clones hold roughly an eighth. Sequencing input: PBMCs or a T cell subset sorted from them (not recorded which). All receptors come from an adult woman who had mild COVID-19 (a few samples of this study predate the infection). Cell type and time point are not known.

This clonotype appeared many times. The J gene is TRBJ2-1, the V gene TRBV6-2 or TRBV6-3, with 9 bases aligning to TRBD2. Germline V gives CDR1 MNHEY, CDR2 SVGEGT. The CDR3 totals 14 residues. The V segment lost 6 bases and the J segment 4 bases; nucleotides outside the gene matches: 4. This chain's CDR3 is CASRAAGGYNEQFF. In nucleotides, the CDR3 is TGTGCCAGCAGGGCAGCGGGGGGATACAATGAGCAGTTCTTC.

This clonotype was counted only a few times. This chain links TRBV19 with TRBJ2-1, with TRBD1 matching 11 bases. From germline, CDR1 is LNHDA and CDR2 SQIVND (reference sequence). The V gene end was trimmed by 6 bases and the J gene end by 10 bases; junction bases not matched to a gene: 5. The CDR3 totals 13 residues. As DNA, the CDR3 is TGTGCCAGTAGAGGGACAGGGGGGAGCGAGCAGTTCTTC. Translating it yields CASRGTGGSEQFF. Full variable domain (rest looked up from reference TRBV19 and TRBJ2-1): DGGITQSPKYLFRKEGQNVTLSCEQNLNHDAMYWYRQDPGQGLRLIYYSQIVNDFQKGDIAEGYSVSREKKESFPLTVTSAQKNPTAFYLCASRGTGGSEQFFGPGTRLTVL.

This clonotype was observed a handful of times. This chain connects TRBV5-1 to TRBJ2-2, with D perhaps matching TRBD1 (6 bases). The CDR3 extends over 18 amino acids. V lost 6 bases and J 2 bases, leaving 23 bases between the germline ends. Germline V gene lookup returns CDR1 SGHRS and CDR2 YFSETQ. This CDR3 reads CASTRTNREKINTGELFF. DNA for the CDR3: TGCGCCAGCACAAGAACTAACAGGGAAAAGATAAACACCGGGGAGCTGTTTTTT.

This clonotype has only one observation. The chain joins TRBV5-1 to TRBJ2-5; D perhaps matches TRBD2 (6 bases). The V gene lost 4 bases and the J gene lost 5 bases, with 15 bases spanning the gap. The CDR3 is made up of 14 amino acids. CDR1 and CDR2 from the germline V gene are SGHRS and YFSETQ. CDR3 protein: CASSPVEGRETQYF. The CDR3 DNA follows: TGCGCCAGCAGCCCTGTGGAGGGGCGGGAGACCCAGTACTTC. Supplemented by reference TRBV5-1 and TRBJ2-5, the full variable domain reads KAGVTQTPRYLIKTRGQQVTLSCSPISGHRSVSWYQQTPGQGLQFLFEYFSETQRNKGNFPGRFSGRQFSNSRSEMNVSTLELGDSALYLCASSPVEGRETQYFGPGTRLLVL.

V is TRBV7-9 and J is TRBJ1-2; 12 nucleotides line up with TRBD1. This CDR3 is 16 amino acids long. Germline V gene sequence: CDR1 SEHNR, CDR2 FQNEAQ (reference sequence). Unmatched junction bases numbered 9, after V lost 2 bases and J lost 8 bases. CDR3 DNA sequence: TGTGCCAGCAGCTTAATATCCGGGACAGGGGGCGCCGGCTACACCTTC. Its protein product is CASSLISGTGGAGYTF.

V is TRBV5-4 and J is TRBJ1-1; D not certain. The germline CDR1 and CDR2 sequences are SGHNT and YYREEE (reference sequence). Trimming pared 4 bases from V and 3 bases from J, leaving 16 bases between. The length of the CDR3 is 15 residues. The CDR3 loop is CASSPTPGLDTEAFF. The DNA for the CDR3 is TGTGCCAGCAGCCCAACACCGGGCCTCGACACTGAAGCTTTCTTT.

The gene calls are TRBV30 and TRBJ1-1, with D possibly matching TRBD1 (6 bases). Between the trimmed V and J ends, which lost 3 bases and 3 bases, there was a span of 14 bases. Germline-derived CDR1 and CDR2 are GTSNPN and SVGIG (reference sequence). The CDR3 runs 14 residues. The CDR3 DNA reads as TGTGCCTGGAGAAGCCCTTACAGGGACACTGAAGCTTTCTTT. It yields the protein CAWRSPYRDTEAFF.

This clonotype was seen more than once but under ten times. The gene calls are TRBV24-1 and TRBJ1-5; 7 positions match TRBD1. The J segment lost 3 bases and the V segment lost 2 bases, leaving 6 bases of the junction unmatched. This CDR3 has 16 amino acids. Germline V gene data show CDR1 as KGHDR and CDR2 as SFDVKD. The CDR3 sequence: CATSDSGGWNNQPQHF. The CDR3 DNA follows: TGTGCCACCAGTGATTCAGGGGGATGGAACAATCAGCCCCAGCATTTT.

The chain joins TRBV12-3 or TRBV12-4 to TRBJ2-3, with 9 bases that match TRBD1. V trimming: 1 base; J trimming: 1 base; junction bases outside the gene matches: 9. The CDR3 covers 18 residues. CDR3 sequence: CASSLGGTGRAGTDTQYF. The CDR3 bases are TGTGCCAGCAGTTTAGGTGGGACAGGGCGCGCGGGCACAGATACGCAGTATTTT.

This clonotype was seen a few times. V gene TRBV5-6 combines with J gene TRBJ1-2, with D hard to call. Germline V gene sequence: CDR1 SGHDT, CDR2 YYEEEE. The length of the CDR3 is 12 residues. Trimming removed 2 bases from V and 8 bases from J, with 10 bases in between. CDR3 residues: CASSLRAGGYTF. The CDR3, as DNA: TGTGCCAGCAGCTTAAGGGCCGGGGGCTACACCTTC. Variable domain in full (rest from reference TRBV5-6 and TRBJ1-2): DAGVTQSPTHLIKTRGQQVTLRCSPKSGHDTVSWYQQALGQGPQFIFQYYEEEERQRGNFPDRFSGHQFPNYSSELNVNALLLGDSALYLCASSLRAGGYTFGSGTRLTVV.

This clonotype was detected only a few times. CDR3 sequence reads: CAISPDRNTEAFF. The CDR3 DNA follows: TGTGCCATCAGTCCCGACAGGAACACTGAAGCTTTCTTT. The chain employs TRBV10-3 and TRBJ1-1, with D maybe TRBD1 (5 bases). CDR1 ENHRY and CDR2 SYGVKD come from the germline V gene. This CDR3 is 13 amino acids long. Deletions cut 5 bases from V and 1 base from J, with 8 bases between.

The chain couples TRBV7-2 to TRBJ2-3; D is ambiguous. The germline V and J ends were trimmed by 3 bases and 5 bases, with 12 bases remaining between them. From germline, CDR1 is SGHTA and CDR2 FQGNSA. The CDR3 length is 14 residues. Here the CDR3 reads CASSLGSLGDTQYF. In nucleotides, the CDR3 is TGTGCCAGCAGCTTGGGAAGTTTAGGAGATACGCAGTATTTT.

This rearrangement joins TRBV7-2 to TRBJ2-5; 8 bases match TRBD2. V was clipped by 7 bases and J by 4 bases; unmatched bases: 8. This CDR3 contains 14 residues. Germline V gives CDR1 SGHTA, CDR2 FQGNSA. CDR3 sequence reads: CASTPPGGRETQYF. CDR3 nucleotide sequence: TGTGCCAGCACTCCACCGGGGGGGCGAGAGACCCAGTACTTC.

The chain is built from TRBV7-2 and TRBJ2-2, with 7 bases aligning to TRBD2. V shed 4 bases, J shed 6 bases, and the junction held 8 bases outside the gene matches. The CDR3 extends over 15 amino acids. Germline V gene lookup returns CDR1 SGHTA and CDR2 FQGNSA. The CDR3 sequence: CASSSVNSGAGELFF. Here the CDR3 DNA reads TGTGCCAGCAGCTCCGTTAACAGCGGGGCCGGGGAGCTGTTTTTT.

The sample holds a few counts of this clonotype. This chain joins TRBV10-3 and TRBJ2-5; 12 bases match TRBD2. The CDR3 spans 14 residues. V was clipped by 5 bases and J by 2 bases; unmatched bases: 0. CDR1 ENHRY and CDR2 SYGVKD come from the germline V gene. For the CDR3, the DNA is TGTGCCATCAGTACTAGCGGGAGGCAAGAGACCCAGTACTTC. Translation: CAISTSGRQETQYF.

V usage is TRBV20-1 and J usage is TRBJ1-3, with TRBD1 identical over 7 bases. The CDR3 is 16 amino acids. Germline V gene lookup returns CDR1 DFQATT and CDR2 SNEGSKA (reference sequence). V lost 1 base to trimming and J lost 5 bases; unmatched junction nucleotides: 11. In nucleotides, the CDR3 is TGCAGTGCTAGAGGCGACAGGGCAATCCTTCGAAACACCATATATTTT. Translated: CSARGDRAILRNTIYF.

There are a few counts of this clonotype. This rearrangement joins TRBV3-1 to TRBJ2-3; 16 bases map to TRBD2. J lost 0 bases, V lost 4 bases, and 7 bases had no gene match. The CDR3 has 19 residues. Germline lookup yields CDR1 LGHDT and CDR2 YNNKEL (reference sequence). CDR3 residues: CASSPSGTSGRASTDTQYF. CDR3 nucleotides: TGTGCCAGCAGCCCTAGCGGGACTAGCGGGAGGGCGAGCACAGATACGCAGTATTTT.